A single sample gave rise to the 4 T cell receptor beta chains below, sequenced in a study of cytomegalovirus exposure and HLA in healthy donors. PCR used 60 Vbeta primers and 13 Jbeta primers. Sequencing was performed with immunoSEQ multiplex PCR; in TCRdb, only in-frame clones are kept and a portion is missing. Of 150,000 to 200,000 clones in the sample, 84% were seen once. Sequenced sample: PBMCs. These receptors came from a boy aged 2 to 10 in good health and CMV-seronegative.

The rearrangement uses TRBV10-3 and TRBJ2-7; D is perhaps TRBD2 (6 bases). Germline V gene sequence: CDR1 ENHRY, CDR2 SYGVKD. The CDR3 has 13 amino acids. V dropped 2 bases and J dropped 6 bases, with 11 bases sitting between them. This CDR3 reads CAISEGPGSEQYF. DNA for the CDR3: TGTGCCATCAGTGAGGGTCCCGGGAGCGAGCAGTACTTC.

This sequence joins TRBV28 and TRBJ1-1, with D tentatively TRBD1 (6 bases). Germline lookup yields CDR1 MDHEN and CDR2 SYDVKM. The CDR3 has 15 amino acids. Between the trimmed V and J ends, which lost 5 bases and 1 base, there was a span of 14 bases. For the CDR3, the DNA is TGTGCCAGCAGTCTGCCCGGGGGGCGGAACACTGAAGCTTTCTTT. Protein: CASSLPGGRNTEAFF.

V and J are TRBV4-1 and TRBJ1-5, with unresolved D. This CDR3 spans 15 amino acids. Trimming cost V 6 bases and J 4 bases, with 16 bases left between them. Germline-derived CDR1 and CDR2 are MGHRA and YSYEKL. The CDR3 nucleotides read TGCGCCAGCAGAACCGAGTGGGGAGGGAATCAGCCCCAGCATTTT. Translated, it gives CASRTEWGGNQPQHF.

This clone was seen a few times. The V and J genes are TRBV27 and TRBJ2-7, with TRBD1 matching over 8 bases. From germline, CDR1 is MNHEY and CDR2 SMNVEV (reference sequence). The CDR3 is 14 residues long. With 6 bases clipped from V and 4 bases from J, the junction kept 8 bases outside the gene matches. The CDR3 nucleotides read TGTGCCAGCAGCCCGACAGGGGCTGGGTACGAGCAGTACTTC. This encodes CASSPTGAGYEQYF.